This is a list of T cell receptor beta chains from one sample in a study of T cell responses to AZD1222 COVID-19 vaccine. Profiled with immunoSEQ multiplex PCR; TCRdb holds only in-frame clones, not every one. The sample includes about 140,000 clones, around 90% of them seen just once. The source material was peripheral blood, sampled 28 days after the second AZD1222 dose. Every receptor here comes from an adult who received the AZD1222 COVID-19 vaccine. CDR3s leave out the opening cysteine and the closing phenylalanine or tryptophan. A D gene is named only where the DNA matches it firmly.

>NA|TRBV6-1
ASSEGSPSTDTQY
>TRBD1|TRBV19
ASSIRQGGQPQH
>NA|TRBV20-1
SAGLQNEQF
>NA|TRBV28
ASTIMGAPAPNTEAF
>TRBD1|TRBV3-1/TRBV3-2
ASSPGQGQLF
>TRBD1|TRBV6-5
ASSYSGQGAGEQY
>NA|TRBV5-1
ASSSSGFGYT
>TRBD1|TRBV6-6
ASSQSGGGELF
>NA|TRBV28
ASLREIGNTIY
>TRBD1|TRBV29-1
SVAQTGVGYT
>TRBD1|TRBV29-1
SAESGTGGMGELF
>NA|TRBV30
AWSVEGRAPLH
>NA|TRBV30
AWARDNYEQY
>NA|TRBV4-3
ASSQDGVIVGSVNTEAF
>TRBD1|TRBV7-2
ASSSRTGVVGNQPQH
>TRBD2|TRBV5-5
ASSPGALAGGKNEQF
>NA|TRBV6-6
ASTPGRLPHNNEQF
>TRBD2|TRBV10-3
AIRPSGSSYNEQF
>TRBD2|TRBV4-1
ASSRVYSGEPYEQY
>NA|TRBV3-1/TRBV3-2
ASSQVGTGTYEQY
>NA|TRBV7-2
ASSPGQLYNEQF
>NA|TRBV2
ASSEIGSSYNEQF
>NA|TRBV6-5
ASSYEGGRYSPLH
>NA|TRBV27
ASREGEGNGYT
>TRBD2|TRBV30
AWSVGGSGNGELF
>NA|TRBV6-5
ASSYSQGTGELF
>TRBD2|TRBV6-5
ASRYNSGTTNNEQF
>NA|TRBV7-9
ASSLVFQGYYGYT
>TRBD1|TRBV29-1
SVPGTDLNEQF
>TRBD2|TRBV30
AWSARRGGVGSYEQY
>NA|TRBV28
ASSKHRDNSPLH
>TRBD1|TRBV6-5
ASREEGGFYYGYT
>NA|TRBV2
ASSTEGSQPQH
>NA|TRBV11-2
ASSLETGSSYEQY
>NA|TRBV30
ALTLGQSNWQY
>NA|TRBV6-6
ASSFDRYDSPLH
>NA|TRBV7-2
ASSQSYREAF